The 9 T cell receptor beta chains listed next were all sequenced from one sample in a study of PD-1 blockade in classical Hodgkin lymphoma. Noted time point: cycle 4 day 1 (C4D1), after five to seven weeks of nivolumab. Patients all relapsed after autologous stem cell transplantation, and there was variation in brentuximab vedotin exposure. TCRdb's copy holds only in-frame clones and misses some; the assay was immunoSEQ multiplex PCR. The repertoire holds some 90,000 clones, with over 75% as singletons. This material consisted of peripheral blood mononuclear cells (PBMCs), taken before the fourth cycle of nivolumab. Source of these receptors: a human donor with classical Hodgkin lymphoma.

This clone appeared a few times. The CDR3 here is CATSRDPGDEQYF. As DNA, the CDR3 is TGTGCCACCAGCAGAGATCCGGGGGACGAGCAGTACTTC. The J gene is TRBJ2-7, the V gene TRBV15, with D possibly being TRBD2 (6 bases). V lost 0 bases and J lost 5, with 8 bases in between. Germline-derived CDR1 and CDR2 are LNHNV and YYDKDF (reference sequence). CDR3 length equals 13 residues.

J is TRBJ1-2 and V is TRBV2, with TRBD1 matching over 7 bases. The trim removed 1 base at V and 6 bases at J, leaving 5 bases unmatched. This CDR3 has 14 residues. CDR1 and CDR2 (germline): SNHLY, FYNNEI. The CDR3, as DNA: TGTGCCAGCAGTGAAGGAGCAGGGGGTGATGGCTACACCTTC. This translates into CASSEGAGGDGYTF.

V gene TRBV10-3 combines with J gene TRBJ2-3; TRBD2 matches at 7 bases. The CDR3 runs to 15 residues. The ends lost 7 bases at V and 1 base at J; junction bases unmatched: 8. From germline, CDR1 is ENHRY and CDR2 SYGVKD. The CDR3 sequence is CAITQGDYGTDTQYF. The CDR3 DNA sequence: TGTGCCATCACACAAGGGGACTATGGCACAGATACGCAGTATTTT.

This sequence joins TRBV11-3 and TRBJ1-6; tentative D call: TRBD1 (5 bases). Germline CDR1 is SGHNT and CDR2 is YENEEA. Between the trimmed V and J ends, which lost 5 bases and 0 bases, there was a span of 14 bases. The CDR3 totals 17 residues. The CDR3: CASSPWGRSSYNSPLHF. Written as DNA, the CDR3 is TGTGCCAGCAGCCCTTGGGGGAGGAGCTCCTATAATTCACCCCTCCACTTT.

This clone turned up a few times. The V and J genes are TRBV2 and TRBJ2-7; D may be TRBD2 (6 bases). V was clipped by 6 bases and J by 7 bases, with 19 bases between them. CDR3 length equals 14 residues. The V gene's germline CDR1 is SNHLY and CDR2 FYNNEI. The CDR3 is CASRYRGLGGEQYF. CDR3 in DNA: TGTGCCAGCAGATACCGGGGCCTGGGGGGAGAGCAGTACTTC.

The CDR3: CASSRSGGAAYGYTF. The DNA for the CDR3 is TGTGCCAGCAGCCGGAGTGGGGGGGCGGCCTATGGCTACACCTTC. This chain connects TRBV5-4 to TRBJ1-2; a possible D gene is TRBD1 (6 bases). Trimming cost V 4 bases and J 4 bases, with 17 bases left between them. This CDR3 has 15 amino acids. Germline V lookup: CDR1 SGHNT, CDR2 YYREEE (reference sequence).

The V call is TRBV4-3, the J call TRBJ2-1; D possibly uses TRBD1 or TRBD2 (5 bases each). The germline gives CDR1 LGHNA, CDR2 YSLEER. This CDR3 has 15 amino acids. V lost 1 base to trimming and J lost 9 bases, with 16 bases between them. The CDR3 protein is CASSQVPLGRPEQFF. DNA for the CDR3: TGCGCCAGCAGCCAAGTCCCCCTGGGACGGCCTGAGCAGTTCTTC.

This clone was seen only a few times. The chain is built from TRBV2 and TRBJ2-7, with D tentatively TRBD1 (5 bases). V lost 6 bases to trimming and J lost 5 bases, with 17 bases between them. Germline V lookup: CDR1 SNHLY, CDR2 FYNNEI. The CDR3 totals 14 residues. CDR3 amino acids: CASRADSSLNEQYF. CDR3 coding DNA: TGTGCCAGCAGAGCCGACAGTAGCCTTAACGAGCAGTACTTC. The variable domain in full, completed from reference TRBV2 and TRBJ2-7, reads EPEVTQTPSHQVTQMGQEVILRCVPISNHLYFYWYRQILGQKVEFLVSFYNNEISEKSEIFDDQFSVERPDGSNFTLKIRSTKLEDSAMYFCASRADSSLNEQYFGPGTRLTVT.

The CDR3 protein is CSVVTSMGYNEQFF. CDR3 DNA sequence: TGCAGCGTTGTAACGAGTATGGGTTACAATGAGCAGTTCTTC. The V gene is TRBV29-1, the J gene TRBJ2-1, with unresolved D. The CDR3 consists of 14 residues. Germline CDR1 SQVTM, CDR2 ANQGSEA. V was cut by 4 bases and J by 4 bases, with 14 bases left in between.